The 30 T cell receptor beta chains in this list originate from one sample, sequenced in a study of T cells after yellow fever vaccination. MiXCR, run by TCRdb on the 5' RACE reads, gives a single entry per CDR3 protein. The sample carries 300,000 to 350,000 distinct CDR3 sequences, 3.5% to 5% recorded once. The sample here was PBMCs, taken 15 days after the yellow fever booster vaccination. These receptors originate from a man younger than 35 who received the YFV17D yellow fever vaccine.

The gene calls are TRBV7-2 and TRBJ2-3; perhaps TRBD2 as D (7 bases). This CDR3 comprises 15 residues. Germline loops: CDR1 SGHTA, CDR2 FQGNSA. The V end lost 1 base, the J end lost 6 bases, and 14 bases lay between the germline ends. The CDR3 DNA reads as TGTGCCAGCAGCTTAGTCGCGGGGGCCCCGGATACGCAGTATTTT. Translated: CASSLVAGAPDTQYF.

This chain uses TRBV16 with TRBJ1-1; 7 bases align to TRBD1. With V trimmed by 0 bases and J by 4 bases, 5 bases remained unmatched. Germline V CDR1 and CDR2: KGHSY, FQNENV. This CDR3 has 15 amino acids. In nucleotides, the CDR3 is TGTGCCAGCAGCCAATCGGACAGGACTGGCACTGAAGCTTTCTTT. Translated, it gives CASSQSDRTGTEAFF.

The chain recombines TRBV12-3 or TRBV12-4 with TRBJ2-7, with 14 bases fitting TRBD2. The V segment lost 4 bases and the J segment 5 bases; nucleotides outside the gene matches: 19. The CDR3 runs to 20 residues. CDR3 protein: CASSSRLITGLAGGQDEQYF. As DNA, the CDR3 is TGTGCCAGCAGTTCGCGGTTGATCACCGGACTAGCGGGGGGCCAGGACGAGCAGTACTTC.

There are a few counts of this clonotype. This sequence joins TRBV4-2 and TRBJ2-7; D is unresolved. The CDR3 is 15 amino acids. The V gene lost 4 bases and the J gene lost 5 bases, with 18 bases spanning the gap. Germline V gene data show CDR1 as LGHNA and CDR2 as YNFKEQ. CDR3 residues: CASSPVRSGPDEQYV. As DNA, the CDR3 is TGTGCCAGCAGCCCCGTGCGGTCCGGGCCTGACGAGCAGTACGTC.

The table lists this clonotype with many counts. This chain uses TRBV7-9 with TRBJ1-2; D unclear. CDR1 and CDR2 from the germline V gene are SEHNR and FQNEAQ (reference sequence). Trimming pared 1 base from V and 2 bases from J, leaving 11 bases between. The CDR3 sequence is 15 residues long. The CDR3, as DNA: TGTGCCAGCAGCTTAGACGCCCGAGGGAACTATGGCTACACCTTC. Protein product: CASSLDARGNYGYTF.

Many counts were recorded for this clonotype. At one end the junction does not follow the germline gene, possibly because of a read error. The chain is built from TRBV20-1 and TRBJ2-1; D may match TRBD1 or TRBD2 (7 bases each). Germline CDR1 DFQATT, CDR2 SNEGSKA (reference sequence). The CDR3 covers 10 residues. For the CDR3, the DNA is TGCAGTGCTCCCCGGGGAGGGGGCCTCTTC. Amino acid sequence: CSAPRGGGLF.

The genes are TRBV6-1 and TRBJ2-7; D uncertain. CDR1 is MNHNS, CDR2 SASEGT, per germline. CDR3 length: 11 residues. V was shortened by 7 bases and J by 3 bases, with 7 bases between the two germline ends. CDR3 DNA sequence: TGTGCCAGCATCCATCACTACGAGCAGTACGTC. Its protein product is CASIHHYEQYV.

This clonotype was detected a few times. This chain links TRBV6-6 with TRBJ2-7; D not certain. Trimming left V 0 bases short and J 3 bases short, with 9 bases between. This CDR3 spans 14 amino acids. The germline gives CDR1 MNHNY, CDR2 SVGAGI (reference sequence). CDR3 region: CASSYSERVYEQYV. Here the CDR3 DNA reads TGTGCCAGCAGTTACTCCGAGAGAGTCTACGAGCAGTACGTC.

This clonotype was counted many times. This chain uses TRBV6-5 with TRBJ1-6; 7 bases are a match to TRBD1. Germline V gives CDR1 MNHEY, CDR2 SVGAGI. The CDR3 is 14 amino acids. Trimming at V came to 5 bases and at J to 10 bases, leaving 8 bases not matched to a gene. The CDR3 nucleotides are TGTGCCAGCAGTCCGGGGAGGGGGCGGTCACCCCTCCACTTT. Translation gives CASSPGRGRSPLHF.

The chain couples TRBV18 to TRBJ2-7; no definite D call. Trimming removed 3 bases at V and 4 bases at J, with 10 bases between. The germline V gene has CDR1 KGHSH and CDR2 LQKENI. There are 13 residues in the CDR3. The DNA of the CDR3 is TGTGCCAGCTCACCGACCTCAAGATACGAGCAGTACTTC. Encoded protein: CASSPTSRYEQYF.

This clonotype was observed a handful of times. This chain links TRBV2 with TRBJ1-5; 7 positions match TRBD1. The CDR3 loop spans 15 amino acids. The J segment lost 6 bases and the V segment lost 5 bases, leaving 10 bases of the junction unmatched. Looked up from germline, CDR1 is SNHLY and CDR2 is FYNNEI. CDR3 sequence reads: CASSRDSGGSQPQHF. CDR3 sequence (DNA): TGTGCCAGCAGTCGGGACAGCGGGGGAAGTCAGCCCCAGCATTTT. The full variable domain, in which reference TRBV2 and TRBJ1-5 provide the parts outside the CDR3, is EPEVTQTPSHQVTQMGQEVILRCVPISNHLYFYWYRQILGQKVEFLVSFYNNEISEKSEIFDDQFSVERPDGSNFTLKIRSTKLEDSAMYFCASSRDSGGSQPQHFGDGTRLSIL.

At least ten counts were recorded for this clonotype. V gene TRBV7-6 combines with J gene TRBJ2-7; 8 positions match TRBD1. After removal of 1 base from V and 7 bases from J, the junction contained 15 bases not matched to a gene. The germline V gene encodes CDR1 SGHVS and CDR2 FNYEAQ. The CDR3 is 17 amino acids. The CDR3 protein is CASSLGPSGQGAGEQYF. Here the CDR3 DNA reads TGTGCCAGCAGCTTAGGCCCCAGTGGGCAGGGGGCCGGGGAGCAGTACTTC.

This clonotype occurred a few times. The chain is built from TRBV10-2 and TRBJ2-3, with 9 bases aligning to TRBD1. The junction had 10 bases not matched to a gene; V was cut back by 11 bases and J by 4 bases. Germline loops: CDR1 WSHSY, CDR2 SAAADI. The CDR3 spans 14 residues. CDR3 nucleotides: TGCGCCGGGAGCCGGGACAGGGTGTCAGATACGCAGTATTTT. Residues: CAGSRDRVSDTQYF.

The genes are TRBV28 and TRBJ1-1; TRBD1 matches 8 bases. The length of the CDR3 is 14 residues. The junction had 8 bases not matched to a gene; V was cut back by 11 bases and J by 0 bases. Germline V gene data show CDR1 as MDHEN and CDR2 as SYDVKM. CDR3 amino acids: CAGTRQGMNTEAFF. The CDR3 nucleotides read TGTGCCGGAACCAGACAGGGGATGAACACTGAAGCTTTCTTT.

V usage is TRBV6-5 and J usage is TRBJ2-3; D is perhaps TRBD2 (6 bases). V lost 6 bases to trimming and J lost 3 bases, with 16 bases between them. This CDR3 contains 15 residues. Germline values: CDR1 MNHEY, CDR2 SVGAGI. The DNA of the CDR3 is TGTGCCAGCAGACCTTTGGGGGGAACGACAGATACGCAGTATTTT. Translation gives CASRPLGGTTDTQYF.

This clonotype was seen a handful of times. The chain has TRBV25-1 and TRBJ1-1; D ambiguous. V was shortened by 4 bases and J by 6 bases, with 9 bases between the two germline ends. This CDR3 spans 12 amino acids. CDR1 is MGHDK, CDR2 SYGVNS, per germline. The CDR3 is CASSGYGAEAFF. CDR3 nucleotide sequence: TGTGCCAGCAGTGGCTATGGGGCTGAAGCTTTCTTT.

This clonotype was observed a handful of times. The gene calls are TRBV5-6 and TRBJ2-3; 7 bases align to TRBD2. The trim removed 7 bases at V and 4 bases at J, leaving 12 bases unmatched. This CDR3 is built from 15 residues. The germline V gene has CDR1 SGHDT and CDR2 YYEEEE. The DNA of the CDR3 is TGTGCCAGCGGACTGGAAGCGGGGATGTCAGATACGCAGTATTTT. It codes for CASGLEAGMSDTQYF.

At least ten counts were recorded for this clonotype. This chain links TRBV6-5 with TRBJ2-2; maybe TRBD2 (5 bases). Germline V lookup: CDR1 MNHEY, CDR2 SVGAGI. The CDR3 loop spans 15 amino acids. V was clipped by 6 bases and J by 5 bases, with 16 bases between them. CDR3 in DNA: TGTGCCAGCAGGAAGCGGACCGTCTGGACCGGGGAGCTGTTTTTT. Encoded protein: CASRKRTVWTGELFF.

V gene TRBV12-3 or TRBV12-4 combines with J gene TRBJ2-2; TRBD2 aligns across 11 bases. V dropped 1 base and J dropped 3; count of bases not matched to a gene: 10. This CDR3 contains 19 residues. CDR3 nucleotide sequence: TGTGCCAGCAGTTTAGGACCGTGGGGACTAGCGGATTACACCGGGGAGCTGTTTTTT. Its translation: CASSLGPWGLADYTGELFF.

The V gene is TRBV3-1, the J gene TRBJ1-1, with unresolved D. CDR3 length: 16 residues. V gave up 0 bases and J gave up 0 bases, with 11 bases separating them. Germline lookup yields CDR1 LGHDT and CDR2 YNNKEL (reference sequence). The CDR3 sequence: CASSQDRVGMNTEAFF. CDR3 DNA: TGTGCCAGCAGCCAAGATAGGGTGGGAATGAACACTGAAGCTTTCTTT.

This clonotype was recorded many times. V usage is TRBV7-8 and J usage is TRBJ2-1; D gene unclear. Germline loops: CDR1 SGHVS, CDR2 FQNEAQ. Trimming took off 1 base at V and 0 bases at J, with 7 bases between the two ends. This CDR3 contains 15 residues. The CDR3 here is CASSLGFLSYNEQFF. The CDR3 DNA reads TGTGCCAGCAGCTTAGGCTTCCTCTCCTACAATGAGCAGTTCTTC.

This clonotype was found many times. This chain uses TRBV28 with TRBJ2-1; weak D call: TRBD2 (6 bases). The germline V gene has CDR1 MDHEN and CDR2 SYDVKM. Trimming shortened V by 3 bases and J by 4 bases, and 13 bases separated the two germline ends. The CDR3 runs to 15 residues. The CDR3 DNA reads TGTGCCAGCAGTTTGCGGGGCGCGGGGTACAATGAGCAGTTCTTC. Residues: CASSLRGAGYNEQFF.

The rearrangement joins TRBV4-1 to TRBJ2-2; TRBD1 matches at 7 bases. Unmatched junction bases numbered 7, after V lost 3 bases and J lost 6 bases. The CDR3 is made up of 15 amino acids. The V gene's germline CDR1 is MGHRA and CDR2 YSYEKL. The DNA of the CDR3 is TGCGCCAGCAGCCACAACAGGGGTAGGGCCGGGGAGCTGTTTTTT. As protein: CASSHNRGRAGELFF.

There are many counts of this clonotype. This chain connects TRBV20-1 to TRBJ2-1; TRBD2 aligns across 11 bases. Losses at the gene ends were 5 bases for V and 0 bases for J; bases not matched to a gene: 3. The CDR3 spans 15 residues. Per the germline V gene, CDR1 is DFQATT and CDR2 is SNEGSKA (reference sequence). CDR3 DNA sequence: TGCAGTGCTGTGACTAGCGGGAACTCCTACAATGAGCAGTTCTTC. It translates to CSAVTSGNSYNEQFF.

The V call is TRBV6-5, the J call TRBJ1-5; TRBD1 is a possible D gene (5 bases). Germline CDR1 is MNHEY and CDR2 is SVGAGI. This CDR3 is built from 13 residues. V was clipped by 5 bases and J by 7 bases, with 12 bases between them. DNA of the CDR3: TGTGCCAGCAGTCCAGGGTTTGACCAGCCCCAGCATTTT. It codes for CASSPGFDQPQHF.

This clonotype was seen at least ten times. The gene calls are TRBV27 and TRBJ1-5; tentative D call: TRBD1 (6 bases). V gave up 3 bases and J gave up 5 bases, with 11 bases separating them. The germline CDR1 and CDR2 sequences are MNHEY and SMNVEV (reference sequence). The CDR3 has 14 amino acids. CDR3 coding DNA: TGTGCCAGCAGTTTCCCAGGGGCCGATCAGCCCCAGCATTTT. Translation: CASSFPGADQPQHF.

The rearrangement joins TRBV28 to TRBJ1-5, with 7 bases lining up with TRBD1. Germline assignment: CDR1 MDHEN and CDR2 SYDVKM. The CDR3 runs 17 residues. Trimming took 6 bases from V and 2 from J; bases not matched to a gene: 13. CDR3 DNA: TGTGCCAGCAGCTCACAGGGGAGGCTTTCGCGCAATCAGCCCCAGCATTTT. Translating it yields CASSSQGRLSRNQPQHF.

This clonotype has a count of ten or more. The V and J genes are TRBV4-3 and TRBJ2-1; possibly TRBD1 or TRBD2 for D (5 bases each). The CDR3 has 17 amino acids. Germline V gene sequence: CDR1 LGHNA, CDR2 YSLEER. Trimming shortened V by 0 bases and J by 0 bases, and 12 bases separated the two germline ends. The CDR3 coding sequence is TGCGCCAGCAGCCAAGATCGGGGCCCGAGCTCCTACAATGAGCAGTTCTTC. Translating it yields CASSQDRGPSSYNEQFF.

This sequence joins TRBV3-1 and TRBJ1-4, with D possibly TRBD1 on 5 matching bases. The CDR3 covers 14 residues. V dropped 3 bases and J dropped 7 bases, with 12 bases sitting between them. The V gene's germline CDR1 is LGHDT and CDR2 YNNKEL (reference sequence). The CDR3: CASSHRATGEKLFF. Written as DNA, the CDR3 is TGTGCCAGCAGCCACAGGGCTACGGGTGAAAAACTGTTTTTT.

The V and J genes are TRBV6-5 and TRBJ2-6; D is ambiguous. V lost 6 bases to trimming and J lost 0 bases, with 12 bases between them. Germline values: CDR1 MNHEY, CDR2 SVGAGI. This CDR3 spans 16 amino acids. CDR3 nucleotide sequence: TGTGCCAGCAGGGAAAGTTGGGGCTCTGGGGCCAACGTCCTGACTTTC. This sequence encodes CASRESWGSGANVLTF.